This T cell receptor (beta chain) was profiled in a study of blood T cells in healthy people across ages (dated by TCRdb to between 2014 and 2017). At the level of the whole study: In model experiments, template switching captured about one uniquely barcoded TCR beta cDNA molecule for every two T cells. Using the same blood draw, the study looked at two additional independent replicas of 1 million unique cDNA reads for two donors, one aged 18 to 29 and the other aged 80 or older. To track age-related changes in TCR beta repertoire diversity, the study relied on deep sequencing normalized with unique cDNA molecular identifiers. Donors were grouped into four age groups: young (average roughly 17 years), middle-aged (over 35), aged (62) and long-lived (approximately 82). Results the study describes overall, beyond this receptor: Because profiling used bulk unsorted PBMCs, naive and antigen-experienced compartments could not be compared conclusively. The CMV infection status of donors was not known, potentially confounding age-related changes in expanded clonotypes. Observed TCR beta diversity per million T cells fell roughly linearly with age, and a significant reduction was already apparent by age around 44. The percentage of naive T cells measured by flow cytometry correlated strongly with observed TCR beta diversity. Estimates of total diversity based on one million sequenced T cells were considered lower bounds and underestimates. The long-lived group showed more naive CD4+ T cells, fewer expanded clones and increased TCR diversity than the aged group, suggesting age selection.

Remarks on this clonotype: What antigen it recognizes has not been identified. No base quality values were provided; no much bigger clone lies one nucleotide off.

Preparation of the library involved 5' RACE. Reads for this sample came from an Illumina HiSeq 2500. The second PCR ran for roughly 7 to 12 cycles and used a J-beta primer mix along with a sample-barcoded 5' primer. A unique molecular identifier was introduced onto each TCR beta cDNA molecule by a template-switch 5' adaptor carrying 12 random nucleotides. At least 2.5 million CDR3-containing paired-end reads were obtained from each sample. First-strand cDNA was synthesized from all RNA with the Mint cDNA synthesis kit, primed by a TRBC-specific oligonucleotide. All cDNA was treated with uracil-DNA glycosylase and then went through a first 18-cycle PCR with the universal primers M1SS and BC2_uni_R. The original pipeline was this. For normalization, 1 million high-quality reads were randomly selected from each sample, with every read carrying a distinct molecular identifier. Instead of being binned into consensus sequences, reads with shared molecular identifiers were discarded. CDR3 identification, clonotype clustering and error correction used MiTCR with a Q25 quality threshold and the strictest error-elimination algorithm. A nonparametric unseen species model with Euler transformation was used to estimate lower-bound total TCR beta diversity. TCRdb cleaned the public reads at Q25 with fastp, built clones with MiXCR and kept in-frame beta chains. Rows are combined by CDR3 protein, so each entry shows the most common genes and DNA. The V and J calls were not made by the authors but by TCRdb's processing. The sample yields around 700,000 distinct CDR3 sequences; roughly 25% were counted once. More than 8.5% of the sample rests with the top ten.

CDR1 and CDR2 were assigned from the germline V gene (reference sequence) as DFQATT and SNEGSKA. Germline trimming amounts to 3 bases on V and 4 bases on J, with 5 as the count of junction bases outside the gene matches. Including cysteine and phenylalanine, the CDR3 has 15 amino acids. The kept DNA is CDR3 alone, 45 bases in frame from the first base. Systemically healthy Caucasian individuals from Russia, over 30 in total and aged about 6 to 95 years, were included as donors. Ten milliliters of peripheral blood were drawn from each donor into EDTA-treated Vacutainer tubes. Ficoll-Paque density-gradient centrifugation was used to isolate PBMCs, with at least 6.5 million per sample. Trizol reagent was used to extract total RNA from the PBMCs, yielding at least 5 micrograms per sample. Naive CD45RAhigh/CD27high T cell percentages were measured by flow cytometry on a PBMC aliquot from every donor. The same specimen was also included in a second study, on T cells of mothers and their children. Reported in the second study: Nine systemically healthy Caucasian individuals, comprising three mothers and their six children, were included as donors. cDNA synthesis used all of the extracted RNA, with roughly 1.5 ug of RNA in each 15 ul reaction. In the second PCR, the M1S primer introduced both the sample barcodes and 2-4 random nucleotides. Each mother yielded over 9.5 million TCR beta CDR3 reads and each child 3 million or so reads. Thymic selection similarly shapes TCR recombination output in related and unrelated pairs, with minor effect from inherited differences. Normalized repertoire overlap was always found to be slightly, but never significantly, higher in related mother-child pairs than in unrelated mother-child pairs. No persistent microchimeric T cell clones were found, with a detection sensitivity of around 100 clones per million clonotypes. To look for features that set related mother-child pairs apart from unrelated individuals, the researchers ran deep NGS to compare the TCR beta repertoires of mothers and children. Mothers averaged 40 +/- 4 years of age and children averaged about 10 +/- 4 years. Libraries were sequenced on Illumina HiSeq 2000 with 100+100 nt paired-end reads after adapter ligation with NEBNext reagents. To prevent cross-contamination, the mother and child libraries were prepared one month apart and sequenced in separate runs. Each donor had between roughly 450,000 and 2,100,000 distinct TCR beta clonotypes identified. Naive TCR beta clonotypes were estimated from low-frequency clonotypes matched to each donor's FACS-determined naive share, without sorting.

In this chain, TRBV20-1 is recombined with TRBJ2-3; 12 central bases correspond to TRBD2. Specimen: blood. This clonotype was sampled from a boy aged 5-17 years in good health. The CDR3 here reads CSARQLAGGADTQYF. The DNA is TGCAGTGCTAGGCAACTAGCGGGAGGCGCAGATACGCAGTATTTT.